The T cell receptor beta chain under discussion was sequenced for a study of HIV-infected patients and healthy controls. General observations from the study: Healthy control repertoires had roughly threefold more distinct CDR3s than untreated HIV+ repertoires, and higher Shannon diversity. HIV+ repertoires were severely depleted of MAIT alpha-chain CDR3s, unlike healthy controls. Size-matching overweighted rare events from HIV-infected data when comparing patients with controls.

The sample holds many counts of this clonotype. What it binds is not known. At one of its ends the junction is not consistent with the germline gene, which may arise from a read error. The CDR3 covers 15 residues. CDR1 is SNHLY and CDR2 is FYNNEI in the germline V gene. Roughly three months, about 14 weeks, into antiretroviral therapy, follow-up blood was collected. No cell fractionation was done, so the repertoire covers all unsorted peripheral blood T cells. About 540 ng RNA was reverse transcribed with alpha and beta constant-region primers. Alpha and beta chain libraries were made separately by chain-specific third strand synthesis with multiplexing indices. Each CDR3 protein gets one entry after TCRdb re-called the 5' RACE reads with MiXCR. The sample contains about 14,000 distinct CDR3 sequences, 10% to 15% of which appear only once.

The source of this sequence is an adult with HIV infection. The donor label of this sample is uncertain. The chain employs TRBV2 and TRBJ2-7; 14 bases line up with TRBD2. The sequencing here drew on blood, taken during antiretroviral therapy. This CDR3 is CASREAGTSGSEQYF. The CDR3 DNA is TGTGCCAGCAGGGAAGCCGGGACTAGCGGGAGTGAGCAGTACTTC. Using reference TRBV2 and TRBJ2-7 for the parts outside the CDR3, the full variable domain is EPEVTQTPSHQVTQMGQEVILRCVPISNHLYFYWYRQILGQKVEFLVSFYNNEISEKSEIFDDQFSVERPDGSNFTLKIRSTKLEDSAMYFCASREAGTSGSEQYFGPGTRLTVT.